Only one count was recorded for the clone carrying this T cell receptor (beta chain). This sample was taken from a study of shared clonotypes between healthy human individuals. Replicate PCRs for sorted subsets used 200 ng DNA; this equaled about 30,000 T cell genomes. The authors' processing: ImmunoSEQ output lacked quality scores and full-length reads, limiting matched filtering. This table comes from immunoSEQ multiplex PCR, and its TCRdb copy is limited to in-frame clones, with some not included. V, J and clone size were drawn from that table, and D and trimming were deduced from the DNA. This sample carries about 2.4 million clones, approximately 90% of them seen once, and the ten largest clones take under 0.15%. The V gene's germline CDR1 is SGHRS and CDR2 YFSETQ. The trim removed 4 bases at V and 6 bases at J, leaving 5 bases unmatched. The CDR3 consists of 13 residues.

The sample consisted of naive CD4+ T cells sorted from blood. This sample's subset: CD45RA+ positively selected. This receptor was identified in a man between 18 and 29 years old in good health. This sequence joins TRBV5-1 and TRBJ2-3, with 7 bases lining up with TRBD1. DNA for the CDR3: TGCGCCAGCAGCGCTACAGGGGTCGATACGCAGTATTTT. Residues: CASSATGVDTQYF.